The TCR beta chain described here comes from a study of cytomegalovirus exposure and HLA in healthy donors. Each donor's status was that of a healthy bone marrow donor. Comment on this clone: Its antigen is undetermined.

The germline V and J ends were trimmed by 5 bases and 3 bases, with 20 bases remaining between them. In germline, CDR1 is SEHNR, CDR2 FQNEAQ (reference sequence). This CDR3 is built from 18 residues. General study points: In a later analysis, at a false discovery rate of 0.05, about 17,000 TCR beta sequences matched HLA alleles. Excluded were some V segments that proved indistinguishable, including TRBV6-2 and TRBV6-3. Presence/absence analyses supposed approximately even sequencing depth among donors.

Primers for the PCR totalled 60 Vbeta and 13 Jbeta. The data were produced by immunoSEQ multiplex PCR, yet TCRdb's version contains in-frame clones alone and is incomplete. The sample table sets out about 84,000 clones. V is TRBV7-9 and J is TRBJ2-6, with D maybe TRBD2 (8 bases). This clonotype was sampled from a man aged 50-59 years in good health and CMV-seronegative. The sample consisted of PBMCs. CDR3 in amino acids: CASSIGTERGHGANVLTF. For the CDR3, the DNA is TGTGCCAGCAGCATAGGGACAGAGCGGGGGCATGGGGCCAACGTCCTGACTTTC.